Sequencing of this T cell receptor beta chain was carried out in a study of beta chain features in type 1 diabetes. The isolated RNA, all of it, was reverse transcribed, so expressed TCRB transcripts were what got sequenced. Only in-frame clones appear in the TCRdb table, and some are missing; sequencing was by immunoSEQ multiplex PCR. The data show about 330,000 clones, approximately 11% seen once. Markers CD45RO/CCR7/CD25/CD127/CD95/CD27 served to sort CD4+ naive, central memory, regulatory and stem cell-like memory cells. Sorting gave populations that all exceeded 98% purity. Sequenced material: naive CD4+ T cells from blood. This clonotype was sampled from a woman aged 25 to 39 in good health.

The CDR3 DNA reads TGTGCCAGCAGCATTAGCGGTTACCAAGAGACCCAGTACTTC. It encodes CASSISGYQETQYF. V is TRBV6-5 and J is TRBJ2-5, with D possibly TRBD2 on 6 matching bases. V was cut by 6 bases and J by 0 bases, with 11 bases left in between. This CDR3 contains 14 residues. Germline assignment: CDR1 MNHEY and CDR2 SVGAGI.